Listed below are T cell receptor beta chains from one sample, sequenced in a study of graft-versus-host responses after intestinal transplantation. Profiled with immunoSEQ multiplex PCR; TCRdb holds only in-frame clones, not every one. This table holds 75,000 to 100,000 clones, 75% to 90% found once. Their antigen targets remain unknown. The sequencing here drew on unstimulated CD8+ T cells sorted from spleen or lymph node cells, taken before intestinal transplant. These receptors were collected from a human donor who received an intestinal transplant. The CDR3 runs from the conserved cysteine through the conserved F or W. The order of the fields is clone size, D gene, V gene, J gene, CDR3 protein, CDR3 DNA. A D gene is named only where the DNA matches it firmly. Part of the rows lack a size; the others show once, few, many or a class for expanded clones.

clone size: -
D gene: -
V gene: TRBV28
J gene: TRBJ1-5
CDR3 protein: CASSRFQPQHF
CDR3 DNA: TGTGCCAGCAGTAGATTCCAGCCCCAGCATTTT

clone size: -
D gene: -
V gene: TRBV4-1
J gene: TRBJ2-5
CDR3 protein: CASSQDFWGMEETQYF
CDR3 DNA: TGCGCCAGCAGCCAAGATTTTTGGGGAATGGAAGAGACCCAGTACTTC

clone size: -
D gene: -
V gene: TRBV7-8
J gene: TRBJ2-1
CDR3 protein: CASRPTGMGEQFF
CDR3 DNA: TGTGCCAGCAGACCCACAGGGATGGGTGAGCAGTTCTTC

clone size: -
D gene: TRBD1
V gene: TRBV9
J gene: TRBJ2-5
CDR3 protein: CASSVEDRGETQYF
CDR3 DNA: TGTGCCAGCAGCGTAGAGGACAGGGGAGAGACCCAGTACTTC

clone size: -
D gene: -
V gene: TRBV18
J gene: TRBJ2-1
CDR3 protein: CASSPRGYMNEQFF
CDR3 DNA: TGTGCCAGCTCACCACGGGGCTATATGAATGAGCAGTTCTTC

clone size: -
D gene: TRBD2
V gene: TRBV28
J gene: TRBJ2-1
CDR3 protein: CASSWGAGATFNEQFF
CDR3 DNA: TGTGCCAGCAGTTGGGGAGCGGGGGCCACTTTCAATGAGCAGTTCTTC

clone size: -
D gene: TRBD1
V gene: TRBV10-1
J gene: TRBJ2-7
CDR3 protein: CASGDGTGDYEQYF
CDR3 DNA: TGCGCCAGCGGCGACGGGACAGGGGATTACGAGCAGTACTTC

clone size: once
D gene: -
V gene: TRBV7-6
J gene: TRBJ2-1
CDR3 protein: CASSLSWEIYNEQFF
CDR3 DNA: TGTGCCAGCAGCTTGAGCTGGGAAATCTACAATGAGCAGTTCTTC

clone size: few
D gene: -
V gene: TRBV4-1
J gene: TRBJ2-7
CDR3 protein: CASSQAISPGEQYF
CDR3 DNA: TGCGCCAGCAGCCAAGCGATAAGCCCGGGCGAGCAGTACTTC

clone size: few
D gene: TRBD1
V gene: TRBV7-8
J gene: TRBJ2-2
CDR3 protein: CASSETGTGATGELFF
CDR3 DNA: TGTGCCAGCAGCGAAACCGGGACAGGGGCCACCGGGGAGCTGTTTTTT

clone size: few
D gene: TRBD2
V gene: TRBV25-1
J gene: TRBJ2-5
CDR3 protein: CASGETSGVRETQYF
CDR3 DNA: TGTGCCAGCGGCGAGACTAGCGGGGTTAGGGAGACCCAGTACTTC

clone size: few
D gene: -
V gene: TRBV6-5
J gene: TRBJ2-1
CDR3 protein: CASSYSGGWGNEQFF
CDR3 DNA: TGTGCCAGCAGTTACTCCGGGGGATGGGGCAATGAGCAGTTCTTC

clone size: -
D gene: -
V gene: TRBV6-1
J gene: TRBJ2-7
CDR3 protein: CASSLGTPYEQYF
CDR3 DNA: TGTGCCAGCAGTTTGGGGACCCCCTACGAGCAGTACTTC

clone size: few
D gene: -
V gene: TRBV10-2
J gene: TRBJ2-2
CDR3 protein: CASSEGGELFF
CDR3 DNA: TGCGCCAGCAGTGAGGGCGGGGAGCTGTTTTTT

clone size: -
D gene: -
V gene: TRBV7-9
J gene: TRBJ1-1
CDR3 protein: CASSLWESGTEAFF
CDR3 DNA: TGTGCCAGCAGCTTGTGGGAATCAGGCACTGAAGCTTTCTTT

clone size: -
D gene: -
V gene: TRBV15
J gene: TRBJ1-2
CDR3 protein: CATSRDRSPNYGYTF
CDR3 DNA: TGTGCCACCAGCAGAGATCGCAGCCCTAACTATGGCTACACCTTC

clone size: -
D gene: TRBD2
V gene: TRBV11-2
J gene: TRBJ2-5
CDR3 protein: CASSTWTSGAQETQYF
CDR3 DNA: TGTGCCAGCAGCACATGGACTAGCGGGGCTCAAGAGACCCAGTACTTC

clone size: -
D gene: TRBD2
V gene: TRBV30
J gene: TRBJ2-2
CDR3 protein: CAWSVPPTWGLAGPNTGELFF
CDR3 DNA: TGTGCCTGGAGTGTACCGCCAACATGGGGACTAGCGGGACCAAATACCGGGGAGCTGTTTTTT

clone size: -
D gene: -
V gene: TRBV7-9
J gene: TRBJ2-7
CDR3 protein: CASSYPWVTGSYEQYF
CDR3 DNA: TGTGCCAGCAGCTATCCTTGGGTCACAGGTTCCTACGAGCAGTACTTC

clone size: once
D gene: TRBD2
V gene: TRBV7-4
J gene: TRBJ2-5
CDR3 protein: CASRDRLAGWETQYF
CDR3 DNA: TGTGCCAGCAGGGATAGACTAGCGGGGTGGGAGACCCAGTACTTC

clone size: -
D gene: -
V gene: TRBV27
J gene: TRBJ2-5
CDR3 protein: CASSWGLPGGTQYF
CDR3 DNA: TGTGCCAGCAGTTGGGGGCTACCCGGAGGGACCCAGTACTTC

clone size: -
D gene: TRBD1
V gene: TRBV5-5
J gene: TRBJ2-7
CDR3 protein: CASSLDGTGYLYEQYF
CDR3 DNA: TGTGCCAGCAGCTTGGACGGGACAGGGTATCTCTACGAGCAGTACTTC

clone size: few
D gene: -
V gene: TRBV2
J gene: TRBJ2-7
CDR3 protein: CASMTPVDYEQYF
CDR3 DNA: TGTGCCAGCATGACACCGGTTGACTACGAGCAGTACTTC

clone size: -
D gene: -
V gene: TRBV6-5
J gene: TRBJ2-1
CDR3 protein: CASSDTDYNEQFF
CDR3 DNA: TGTGCCAGCAGTGACACGGATTACAATGAGCAGTTCTTC

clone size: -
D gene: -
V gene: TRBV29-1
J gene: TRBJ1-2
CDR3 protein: CSVEERADYGYTF
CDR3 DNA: TGCAGCGTTGAAGAGAGGGCAGACTATGGCTACACCTTC

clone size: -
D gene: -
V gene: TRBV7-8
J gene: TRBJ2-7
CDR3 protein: CASSAPRGWSYEQYF
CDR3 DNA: TGTGCCAGCAGCGCCCCCAGGGGCTGGTCCTACGAGCAGTACTTC

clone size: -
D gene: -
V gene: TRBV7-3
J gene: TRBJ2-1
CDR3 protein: CASSLTGVGIGQFF
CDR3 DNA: TGTGCCAGCAGCTTAACGGGAGTGGGAATTGGGCAGTTCTTC

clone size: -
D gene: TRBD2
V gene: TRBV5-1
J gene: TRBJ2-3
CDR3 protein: CASRRTSPSTDTQYF
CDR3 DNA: TGCGCCAGCAGACGGACTAGCCCTAGCACAGATACGCAGTATTTT

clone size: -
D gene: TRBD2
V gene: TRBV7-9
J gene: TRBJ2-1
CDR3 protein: CASSFTSGGYNEQFF
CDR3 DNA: TGTGCCAGCAGCTTTACTAGCGGGGGTTACAATGAGCAGTTCTTC

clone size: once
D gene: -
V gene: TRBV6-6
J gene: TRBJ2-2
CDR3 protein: CASTGIGAGELFF
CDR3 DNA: TGTGCCAGTACAGGAATTGGGGCCGGGGAGCTGTTTTTT

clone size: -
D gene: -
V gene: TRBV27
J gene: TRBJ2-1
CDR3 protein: CASSRERTSSYNEQFF
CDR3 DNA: TGTGCCAGCAGTCGGGAGCGGACGAGCTCCTACAATGAGCAGTTCTTC

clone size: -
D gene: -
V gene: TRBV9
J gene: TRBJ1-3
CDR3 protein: CASSVGGLGNTIYF
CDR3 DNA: TGTGCCAGCAGCGTAGGTGGATTAGGAAACACCATATATTTT

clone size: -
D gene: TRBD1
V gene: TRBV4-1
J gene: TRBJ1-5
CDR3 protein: CASSQPGQGYQPQHF
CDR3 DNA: TGCGCCAGCAGCCAACCGGGACAGGGGTATCAGCCCCAGCATTTT

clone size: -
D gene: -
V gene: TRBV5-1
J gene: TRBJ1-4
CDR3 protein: CASSFDRTANEKLFF
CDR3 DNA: TGCGCCAGCAGCTTCGACAGGACTGCTAATGAAAAACTGTTTTTT

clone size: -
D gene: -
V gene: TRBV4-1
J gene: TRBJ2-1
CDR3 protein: CASSQANEQFF
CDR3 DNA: TGCGCCAGCAGCCAAGCTAATGAGCAGTTCTTC

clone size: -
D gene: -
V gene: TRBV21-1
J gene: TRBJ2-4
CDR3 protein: CASSKVTDPKNIQYF
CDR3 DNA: TGTGCCAGCAGCAAAGTAACGGATCCCAAAAACATTCAGTACTTC

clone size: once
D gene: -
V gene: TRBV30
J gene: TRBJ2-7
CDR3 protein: CAWSGAAASYEQYF
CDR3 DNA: TGTGCCTGGAGTGGTGCAGCGGCCTCCTACGAGCAGTACTTC

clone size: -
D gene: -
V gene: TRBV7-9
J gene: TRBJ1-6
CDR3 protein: CASRDSEVRVSPLHF
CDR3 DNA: TGTGCCAGCAGAGACAGTGAGGTGCGTGTTTCACCCCTCCACTTT